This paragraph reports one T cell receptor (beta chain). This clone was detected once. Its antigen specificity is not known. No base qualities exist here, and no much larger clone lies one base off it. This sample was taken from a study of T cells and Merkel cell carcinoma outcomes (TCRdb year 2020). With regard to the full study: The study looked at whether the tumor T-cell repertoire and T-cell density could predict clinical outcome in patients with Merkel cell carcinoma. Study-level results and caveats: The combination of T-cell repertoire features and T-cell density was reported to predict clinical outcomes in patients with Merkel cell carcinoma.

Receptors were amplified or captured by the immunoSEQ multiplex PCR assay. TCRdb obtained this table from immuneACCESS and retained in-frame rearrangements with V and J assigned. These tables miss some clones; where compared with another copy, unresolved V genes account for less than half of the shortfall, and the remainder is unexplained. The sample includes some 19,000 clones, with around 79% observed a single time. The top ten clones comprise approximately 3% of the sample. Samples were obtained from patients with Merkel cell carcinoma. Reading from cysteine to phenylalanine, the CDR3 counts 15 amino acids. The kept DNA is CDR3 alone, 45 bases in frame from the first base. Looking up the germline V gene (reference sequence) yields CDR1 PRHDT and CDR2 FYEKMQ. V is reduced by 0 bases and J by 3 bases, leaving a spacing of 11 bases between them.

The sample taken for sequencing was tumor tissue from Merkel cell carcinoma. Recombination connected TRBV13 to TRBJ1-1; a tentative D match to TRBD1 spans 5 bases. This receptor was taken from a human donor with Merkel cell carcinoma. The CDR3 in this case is CASSLGPQGYTEAFF. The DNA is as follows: TGTGCCAGCAGCTTAGGACCCCAGGGTTACACTGAAGCTTTCTTT.